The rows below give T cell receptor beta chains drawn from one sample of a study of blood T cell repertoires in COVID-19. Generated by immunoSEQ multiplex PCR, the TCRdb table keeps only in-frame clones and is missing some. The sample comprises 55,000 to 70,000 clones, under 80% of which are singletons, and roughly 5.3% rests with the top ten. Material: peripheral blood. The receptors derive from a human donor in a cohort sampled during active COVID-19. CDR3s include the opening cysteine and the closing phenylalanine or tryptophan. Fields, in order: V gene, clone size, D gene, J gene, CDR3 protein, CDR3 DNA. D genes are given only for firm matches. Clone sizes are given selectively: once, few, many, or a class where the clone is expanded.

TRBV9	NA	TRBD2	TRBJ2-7	CASKRGLNSYEQYF	TGTGCCAGCAAACGGGGACTAAACTCCTACGAGCAGTACTTC
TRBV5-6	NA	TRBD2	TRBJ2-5	CASSLFSGRAGRQETQYF	TGTGCCAGCAGCTTGTTTTCGGGGAGGGCCGGGAGACAAGAGACCCAGTACTTC
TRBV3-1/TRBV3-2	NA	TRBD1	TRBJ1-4	CASSQLDRGELFF	TGTGCCAGCAGCCAACTCGACAGGGGAGAACTGTTTTTT
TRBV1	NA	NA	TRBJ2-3	CTSSQDRAGGTDTQYF	TGCACCAGCAGCCAAGATAGAGCGGGGGGCACAGATACGCAGTATTTT
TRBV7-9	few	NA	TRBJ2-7	CASSQSGLGYEQYF	TGTGCCAGCAGCCAATCAGGGCTGGGGTACGAGCAGTACTTC
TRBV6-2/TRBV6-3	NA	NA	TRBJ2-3	CASSYGATDTQYF	TGTGCCAGCAGTTACGGGGCCACAGATACGCAGTATTTT
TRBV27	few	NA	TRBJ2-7	CASSWGQGYEQYF	TGTGCCAGCAGCTGGGGGCAGGGATACGAGCAGTACTTC
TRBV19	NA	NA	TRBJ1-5	CASSSPGAQHF	TGTGCCAGTAGTTCCCCGGGAGCCCAGCATTTT
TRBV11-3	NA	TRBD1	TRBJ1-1	CASSRRQGGEAFF	TGTGCCAGCAGCCGACGACAGGGCGGCGAAGCTTTCTTT
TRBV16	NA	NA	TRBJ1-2	CASSQSRGSPNYGYTF	TGTGCCAGCAGCCAATCCCGGGGATCTCCTAACTATGGCTACACCTTC
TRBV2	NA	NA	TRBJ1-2	CASLRERSYGYTF	TGTGCCTCGCTCCGGGAACGGAGCTATGGCTACACCTTC
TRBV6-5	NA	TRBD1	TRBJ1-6	CASRTGDNSPLHF	TGTGCCAGCAGGACAGGGGATAATTCACCCCTCCACTTT
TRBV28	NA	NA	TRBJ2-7	CASSSRGTYEQYF	TGTGCCAGCAGTTCACGGGGAACCTACGAGCAGTACTTC
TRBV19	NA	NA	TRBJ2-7	CASSPYAGTYEQYF	TGTGCCAGTAGTCCTTACGCGGGAACCTACGAGCAGTACTTC
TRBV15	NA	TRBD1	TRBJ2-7	CATSREGQGTYEQYF	TGTGCCACCAGCAGAGAGGGACAGGGGACTTACGAGCAGTACTTC
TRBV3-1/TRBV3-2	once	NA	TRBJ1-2	CASSQDGAFPGYTF	TGTGCCAGCAGCCAAGATGGGGCTTTCCCTGGCTACACCTTC
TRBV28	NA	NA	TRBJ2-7	CASGKTGAGVAEQYF	TGTGCCAGCGGGAAAACTGGGGCAGGGGTCGCCGAGCAGTACTTC
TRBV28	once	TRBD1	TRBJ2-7	CASRLTGANYEQYF	TGTGCCAGCAGGCTCACAGGGGCCAACTACGAGCAGTACTTC
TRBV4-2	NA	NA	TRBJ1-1	CASSQRSDWDTEAFF	TGTGCCAGCAGCCAGAGGTCAGATTGGGACACTGAAGCTTTCTTT
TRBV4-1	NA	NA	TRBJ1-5	CASSQGPRGSNQPQHF	TGCGCCAGCAGCCAAGGCCCGCGGGGCAGCAATCAGCCCCAGCATTTT
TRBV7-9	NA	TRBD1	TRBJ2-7	CASEPPRTGIPYEQYF	TGTGCCAGCGAACCCCCCCGGACAGGGATCCCCTACGAGCAGTACTTC
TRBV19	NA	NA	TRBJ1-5	CASSIDIWGANQPQHF	TGTGCCAGTAGTATAGATATTTGGGGCGCGAATCAGCCCCAGCATTTT
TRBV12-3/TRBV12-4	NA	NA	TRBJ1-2	CASSPQGYGYTF	TGTGCCAGCAGTCCACAGGGATATGGCTACACCTTC
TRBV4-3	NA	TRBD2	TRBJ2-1	CASSQGGGVIDEQFF	TGCGCCAGCAGCCAAGGGGGAGGGGTAATCGATGAGCAGTTCTTC
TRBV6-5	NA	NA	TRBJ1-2	CASSYRSFSIYGYTF	TGTGCCAGCAGTTACCGGAGCTTTTCAATCTATGGCTACACCTTC
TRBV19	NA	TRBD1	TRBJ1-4	CASSLQGARRGEKLFF	TGTGCCAGTAGTCTACAGGGGGCGCGAAGAGGTGAAAAACTGTTTTTT
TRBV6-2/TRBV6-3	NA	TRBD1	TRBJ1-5	CASSYRQGYFNQPQHF	TGTGCCAGCAGTTATCGACAGGGGTATTTCAATCAGCCCCAGCATTTT
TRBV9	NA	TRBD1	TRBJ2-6	CASSVTGTQLSGANVLTF	TGTGCCAGCAGCGTGACAGGGACACAACTCTCTGGGGCCAACGTCCTGACTTTC
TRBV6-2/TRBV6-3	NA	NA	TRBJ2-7	CASSYSRTTVLGEQYF	TGTGCCAGCAGTTACTCGAGGACTACGGTCCTGGGCGAGCAGTACTTC